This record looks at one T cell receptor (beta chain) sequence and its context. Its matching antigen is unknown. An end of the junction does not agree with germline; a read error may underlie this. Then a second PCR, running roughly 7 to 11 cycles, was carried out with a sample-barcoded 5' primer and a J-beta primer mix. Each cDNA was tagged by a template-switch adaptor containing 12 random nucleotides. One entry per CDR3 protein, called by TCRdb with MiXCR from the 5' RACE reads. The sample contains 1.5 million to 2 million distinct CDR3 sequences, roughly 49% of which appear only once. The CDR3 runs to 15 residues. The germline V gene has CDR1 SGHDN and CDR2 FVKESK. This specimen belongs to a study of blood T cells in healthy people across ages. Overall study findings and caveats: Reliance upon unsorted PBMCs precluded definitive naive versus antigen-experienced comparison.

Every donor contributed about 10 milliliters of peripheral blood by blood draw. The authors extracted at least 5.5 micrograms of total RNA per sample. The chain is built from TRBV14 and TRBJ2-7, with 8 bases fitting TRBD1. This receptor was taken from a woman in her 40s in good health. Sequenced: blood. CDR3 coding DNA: TGCGCCGGCAGCCGAGATGGGGACAGGTACTACGAGCAGTACTTC. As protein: CAGSRDGDRYYEQYF.